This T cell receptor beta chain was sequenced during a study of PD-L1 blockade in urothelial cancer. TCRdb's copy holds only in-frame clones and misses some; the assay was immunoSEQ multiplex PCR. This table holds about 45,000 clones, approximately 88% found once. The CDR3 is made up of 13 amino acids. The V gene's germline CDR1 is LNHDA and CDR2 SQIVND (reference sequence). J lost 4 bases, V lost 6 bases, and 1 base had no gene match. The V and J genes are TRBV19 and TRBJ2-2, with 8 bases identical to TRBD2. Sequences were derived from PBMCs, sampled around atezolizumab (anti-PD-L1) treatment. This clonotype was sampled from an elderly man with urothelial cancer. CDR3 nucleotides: TGTGCCAGTAGAACTAGCGGCACCGGGGAGCTGTTTTTT. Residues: CASRTSGTGELFF.